This entry lists 28 T cell receptor beta chains sequenced from one sample in a study of T cell changes during pregnancy in multiple sclerosis. Clones were sequenced by immunoSEQ multiplex PCR, and TCRdb holds only the in-frame ones, with some missing. Of 55,000 to 85,000 clones listed, about nine tenths were seen once; the top ten hold 1.5%. The source material was peripheral blood, sampled in the third trimester of pregnancy. The receptors derive from a female donor with multiple sclerosis, enrolled in a pregnancy study.

V gene TRBV30 combines with J gene TRBJ1-2; unclear D gene. V was cut by 0 bases and J by 7 bases, with 9 bases left in between. Germline V gene lookup returns CDR1 GTSNPN and CDR2 SVGIG (reference sequence). The CDR3 contains 12 residues. The DNA for the CDR3 is TGTGCCTGGAGTGTATTTGGGAGTGGCTACACCTTC. As protein: CAWSVFGSGYTF.

The rearrangement joins TRBV7-3 to TRBJ1-6, with D perhaps matching TRBD1 (6 bases). The germline CDR1 and CDR2 sequences are SGHTA and FQGTGA. There are 15 residues in the CDR3. V was clipped by 5 bases and J by 3 bases, with 11 bases between them. The CDR3 protein is CASSLQGDYNSPLHF. Written as DNA, the CDR3 is TGTGCCAGCAGCCTACAGGGAGACTATAATTCACCCCTCCACTTT.

J is TRBJ2-3 and V is TRBV7-9; D may be TRBD2 (6 bases). The germline V gene encodes CDR1 SEHNR and CDR2 FQNEAQ (reference sequence). There are 16 residues in the CDR3. Between the trimmed V and J ends, which lost 2 bases and 2 bases, there was a span of 14 bases. CDR3 coding DNA: TGTGCCAGCAGCTTAATGGAGGGAGTGAACACAGATACGCAGTATTTT. Translation gives CASSLMEGVNTDTQYF.

This chain connects TRBV6-1 to TRBJ1-2, with 10 bases that match TRBD1. The V and J ends lost 7 bases and 4 bases, in that order; junction bases with no gene match: 9. The CDR3 totals 15 residues. The germline V gene has CDR1 MNHNS and CDR2 SASEGT. CDR3 loop: CASKPGQGPVYGYTF. For the CDR3, the DNA is TGTGCCAGCAAGCCGGGACAGGGGCCCGTCTATGGCTACACCTTC.

The rearrangement joins TRBV28 to TRBJ2-7; 9 positions match TRBD1. With 6 bases clipped from V and 3 bases from J, the junction kept 12 bases outside the gene matches. This CDR3 comprises 16 residues. CDR1 and CDR2 (germline): MDHEN, SYDVKM. The CDR3 region has the DNA TGTGCCAGCAGGGGAATACAGGGGGCGGGCCTCTACGAGCAGTACTTC. Residues: CASRGIQGAGLYEQYF.

The rearrangement joins TRBV9 to TRBJ1-4; D is perhaps TRBD1 (6 bases). CDR3 length equals 19 residues. Trimming stripped 1 base from V and 5 bases from J, with 24 bases between. Germline V lookup: CDR1 SGDLS, CDR2 YYNGEE. DNA of the CDR3: TGTGCCAGCAGCGTACGAAGTCGGTCTCCGGACAGACAGAATGAAAAACTGTTTTTT. The encoded protein is CASSVRSRSPDRQNEKLFF.

This clone has more than one count but fewer than ten. V and J are TRBV5-1 and TRBJ2-1; possibly TRBD1 for D (6 bases). Trimming took off 0 bases at V and 5 bases at J, with 9 bases between the two ends. CDR1 is SGHRS, CDR2 YFSETQ, per germline. This CDR3 has 14 residues. The CDR3 DNA reads TGCGCCAGCAGCTTGGGTCACAGGGACAATGAGCAGTTCTTC. It codes for CASSLGHRDNEQFF.

This chain joins TRBV11-2 and TRBJ2-7; 8 bases are a match to TRBD2. The germline gives CDR1 SGHAT, CDR2 FQNNGV. J lost 7 bases, V lost 3 bases, and 14 bases had no gene match. The CDR3 length is 16 residues. DNA for the CDR3: TGTGCCAGCAGCTTCCTCTCTAGCGGGTGGCCTAAGGAGCAGTACTTC. Its protein product is CASSFLSSGWPKEQYF.

This clone has just one count. CDR3 coding DNA: TGTGCCAGCAGCTTTAGCGGGGCTACCTACGAGCAGTACTTC. Protein: CASSFSGATYEQYF. The chain employs TRBV11-2 and TRBJ2-7; 8 bases fit TRBD2. The V gene's germline CDR1 is SGHAT and CDR2 FQNNGV. CDR3 size: 14 residues. Trimming at V came to 3 bases and at J to 2 bases, leaving 3 bases not matched to a gene.

The chain joins TRBV7-6 to TRBJ2-2, with D tentatively TRBD1 (6 bases). Trimming shortened V by 5 bases and J by 4 bases, and 14 bases separated the two germline ends. The CDR3 is 15 residues long. Germline assignment: CDR1 SGHVS and CDR2 FNYEAQ. The CDR3, as DNA: TGTGCCAGCAGCCCCCGGGCAGGGGCCACCGGGGAGCTGTTTTTT. Translated, it gives CASSPRAGATGELFF.

V and J are TRBV5-1 and TRBJ1-1; 9 positions match TRBD1. The V gene end was trimmed by 4 bases and the J gene end by 1 base; junction bases not matched to a gene: 5. Germline values: CDR1 SGHRS, CDR2 YFSETQ. The CDR3 has 15 amino acids. CDR3 loop: CASSPGTGWNTEAFF. CDR3 nucleotides: TGCGCCAGCAGCCCCGGGACAGGGTGGAACACTGAAGCTTTCTTT.

This chain links TRBV5-1 with TRBJ2-7; perhaps TRBD2 as D (5 bases). V was shortened by 6 bases and J by 1 base, with 11 bases between the two germline ends. The CDR3 totals 13 residues. The germline V gene has CDR1 SGHRS and CDR2 YFSETQ. CDR3 coding DNA: TGCGCCAGCAAGGAGGAAGGGTCCTACGAGCAGTACTTC. It specifies CASKEEGSYEQYF.

The V and J genes are TRBV5-6 and TRBJ1-2, with D possibly being TRBD1 (6 bases). The ends were cut back, 1 base at V and 8 bases at J, with 12 bases in the middle. The CDR3 spans 13 residues. CDR1 is SGHDT, CDR2 YYEEEE, per germline. The CDR3 DNA sequence: TGTGCCAGCAGCTTGACAGGGACGGGAGGCTACACCTTC. This codes for CASSLTGTGGYTF.

This chain connects TRBV28 to TRBJ1-4; 7 nucleotides agree with TRBD1. Germline V gene lookup returns CDR1 MDHEN and CDR2 SYDVKM. V lost 6 bases to trimming and J lost 12 bases; unmatched junction nucleotides: 10. The CDR3 is made up of 13 amino acids. The CDR3 DNA reads as TGTGCCAGCAGCTACAGACAGGGTGGGGAACTGTTTTTT. It is translated as CASSYRQGGELFF. The whole variable domain, filled in from reference TRBV28 and TRBJ1-4, reads DVKVTQSSRYLVKRTGEKVFLECVQDMDHENMFWYRQDPGLGLRLIYFSYDVKMKEKGDIPEGYSVSREKKERFSLILESASTNQTSMYLCASSYRQGGELFFGSGTQLSVL.

This rearrangement joins TRBV7-6 to TRBJ2-7; 7 bases agree with TRBD1. The CDR3 has 15 amino acids. Germline V gene data show CDR1 as SGHVS and CDR2 as FNYEAQ. V was clipped by 3 bases and J by 7 bases; unmatched bases: 12. The DNA of the CDR3 is TGTGCCAGCAGCTTGACCCGACAGGGTCAGGAGGAGCAGTACTTC. The encoded protein is CASSLTRQGQEEQYF.

This chain joins TRBV7-9 and TRBJ2-1; a weak D match, TRBD1 (6 bases). The V and J ends lost 3 bases and 6 bases respectively, with 15 bases between them. CDR1 SEHNR and CDR2 FQNEAQ come from the germline V gene (reference sequence). The CDR3 is 15 residues long. CDR3: CASSFEQGFSNEQFF. DNA for the CDR3: TGTGCCAGCAGCTTCGAACAGGGCTTTAGCAATGAGCAGTTCTTC.

The chain joins TRBV28 to TRBJ2-1; 12 bases are shared with TRBD2. Trimming took 6 bases from V and 3 from J; bases not matched to a gene: 6. CDR3 length: 16 amino acids. Per the germline V gene, CDR1 is MDHEN and CDR2 is SYDVKM. The CDR3 loop is CASSLRTSGVYNEQFF. In nucleotides, the CDR3 is TGTGCCAGCAGCCTGAGGACTAGCGGGGTCTACAATGAGCAGTTCTTC.

The chain employs TRBV5-1 and TRBJ2-5, with TRBD2 identical over 9 bases. This CDR3 has 19 residues. Germline lookup yields CDR1 SGHRS and CDR2 YFSETQ. Germline trimming cut 0 bases from V and 2 bases from J; bases unmatched to any gene: 14. In nucleotides, the CDR3 is TGCGCCAGCAGCTTGGAGGCGGGAGGGAGGGTCGGTGGGCAAGAGACCCAGTACTTC. This translates into CASSLEAGGRVGGQETQYF. The whole variable domain, remainder taken from reference TRBV5-1 and TRBJ2-5, is KAGVTQTPRYLIKTRGQQVTLSCSPISGHRSVSWYQQTPGQGLQFLFEYFSETQRNKGNFPGRFSGRQFSNSRSEMNVSTLELGDSALYLCASSLEAGGRVGGQETQYFGPGTRLLVL.

This sequence joins TRBV7-9 and TRBJ2-2; D gene uncertain. CDR1 and CDR2 from the germline V gene are SEHNR and FQNEAQ (reference sequence). V lost 7 bases to trimming and J lost 2 bases, with 8 bases between them. CDR3 length: 13 residues. CDR3 nucleotides: TGTGCCAGCACCCCGGTAAACACCGGGGAGCTGTTTTTT. Its protein is CASTPVNTGELFF. The entire variable domain, with the rest obtained from reference TRBV7-9 and TRBJ2-2, is as follows: DTGVSQNPRHKITKRGQNVTFRCDPISEHNRLYWYRQTLGQGPEFLTYFQNEAQLEKSRLLSDRFSAERPKGSFSTLEIQRTEQGDSAMYLCASTPVNTGELFFGEGSRLTVL.

The V gene is TRBV7-3, the J gene TRBJ2-2; TRBD2 matches at 8 bases. The CDR3 totals 17 residues. The junction had 7 bases not matched to a gene; V was cut back by 2 bases and J by 2 bases. Germline assignment: CDR1 SGHTA and CDR2 FQGTGA. In DNA, the CDR3 is TGTGCCAGCAGCTTACTTGCGGGGGGTACAAACACCGGGGAGCTGTTTTTT. Its translation: CASSLLAGGTNTGELFF.

The V call is TRBV30, the J call TRBJ2-7; 8 positions match TRBD2. Germline lookup yields CDR1 GTSNPN and CDR2 SVGIG (reference sequence). The CDR3 length is 17 residues. V shed 0 bases and J 2 bases; nucleotides not matched to a gene: 12. In DNA, the CDR3 is TGTGCCTGGAGTGTACCCCCCCGACTAGCGCGGACCTACGAGCAGTACTTC. Its translation is CAWSVPPRLARTYEQYF.

V usage is TRBV18 and J usage is TRBJ2-3; 7 nucleotides match TRBD1. Germline loops: CDR1 KGHSH, CDR2 LQKENI. The CDR3 totals 15 residues. V dropped 2 bases and J dropped 1; count of bases not matched to a gene: 3. CDR3: CASSPSTGGTDTQYF. CDR3 in DNA: TGTGCCAGCTCACCAAGCACAGGGGGCACAGATACGCAGTATTTT.

V usage is TRBV6-5 and J usage is TRBJ2-1; TRBD2 matches at 10 bases. Germline V gene data show CDR1 as MNHEY and CDR2 as SVGAGI. The CDR3 sequence is 15 residues long. With 0 bases clipped from V and 8 bases from J, the junction kept 4 bases outside the gene matches. The DNA for the CDR3 is TGTGCCAGCAGTTACTCAGTAGCGGGGGGCCATGAGCAGTTCTTC. This gives the protein CASSYSVAGGHEQFF.

This clone occurred once. The chain is built from TRBV14 and TRBJ1-4; D is perhaps TRBD1 (5 bases). The CDR3 extends over 15 amino acids. The germline V and J ends were trimmed by 1 base and 4 bases, with 10 bases remaining between them. CDR1 and CDR2 (germline): SGHDN, FVKESK. CDR3 DNA sequence: TGTGCCAGCAGCCAAGTCGGGGGTATTAATGAAAAACTGTTTTTT. Protein product: CASSQVGGINEKLFF.

On this clone: No DNA is shown, since the ends of the CDR3 on it are uncertain; the CDR3 is the one TCRdb lists. The genes are TRBV6-1 and TRBJ2-5; TRBD2 reflects the table's D call only, with no check against the DNA. The CDR3 is 15 amino acids in total, end residues counted. Germline lookup yields CDR1 MNHNS and CDR2 SASEGT. CDR3 loop: CASSSSGGTGETQYF.

This chain uses TRBV5-1 with TRBJ2-1; 11 bases match TRBD2. Germline V lookup: CDR1 SGHRS, CDR2 YFSETQ. Germline trimming cut 6 bases from V and 9 bases from J; bases unmatched to any gene: 11. CDR3 length: 15 residues. The CDR3 DNA follows: TGCGCCAGCAACCGAATAGCGGGAGGGTTTGGTGAGCAGTTCTTC. Translated, it gives CASNRIAGGFGEQFF.

The chain recombines TRBV19 with TRBJ2-3; 7 nucleotides align to TRBD1. This CDR3 spans 15 amino acids. With V trimmed by 5 bases and J by 2 bases, 7 bases remained unmatched. Germline values: CDR1 LNHDA, CDR2 SQIVND (reference sequence). CDR3 bases: TGTGCCAGTAGTTCCCGGGACAGATTCACAGATACGCAGTATTTT. Protein product: CASSSRDRFTDTQYF.

V usage is TRBV6-6 and J usage is TRBJ2-7, with D perhaps matching TRBD2 (6 bases). Deletions cut 8 bases from V and 0 bases from J, with 11 bases between. The CDR3 loop spans 13 amino acids. CDR1 is MNHNY and CDR2 is SVGAGI in the germline V gene (reference sequence). The CDR3 bases are TGTGCCAGCTCGGAACTAGCCTCCTACGAGCAGTACTTC. This translates into CASSELASYEQYF.